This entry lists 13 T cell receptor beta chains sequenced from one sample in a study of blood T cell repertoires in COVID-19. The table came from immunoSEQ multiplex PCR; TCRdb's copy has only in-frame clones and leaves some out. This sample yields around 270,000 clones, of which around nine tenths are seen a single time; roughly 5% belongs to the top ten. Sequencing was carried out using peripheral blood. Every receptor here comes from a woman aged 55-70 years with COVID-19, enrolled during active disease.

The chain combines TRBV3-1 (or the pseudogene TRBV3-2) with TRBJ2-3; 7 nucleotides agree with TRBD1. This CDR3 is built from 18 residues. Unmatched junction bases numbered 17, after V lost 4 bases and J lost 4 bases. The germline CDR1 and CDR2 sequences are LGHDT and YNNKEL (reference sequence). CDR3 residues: CASSRRTGGALGADTQYF. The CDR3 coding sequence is TGTGCCAGCAGCCGAAGGACAGGTGGCGCGTTAGGGGCAGATACGCAGTATTTT.

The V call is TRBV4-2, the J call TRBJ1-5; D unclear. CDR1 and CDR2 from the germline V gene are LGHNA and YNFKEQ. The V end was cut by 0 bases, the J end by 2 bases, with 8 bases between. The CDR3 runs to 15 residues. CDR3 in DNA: TGTGCCAGCAGCCAAGATCTCGGTGGCAATCAGCCCCAGCATTTT. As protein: CASSQDLGGNQPQHF.

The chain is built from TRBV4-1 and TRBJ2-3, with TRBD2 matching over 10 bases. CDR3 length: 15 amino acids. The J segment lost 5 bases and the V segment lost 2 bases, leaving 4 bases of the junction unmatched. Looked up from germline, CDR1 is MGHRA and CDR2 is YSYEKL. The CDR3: CASSQLAGVLDTQYF. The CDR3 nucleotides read TGCGCCAGCAGCCAACTAGCGGGAGTTCTAGATACGCAGTATTTT.

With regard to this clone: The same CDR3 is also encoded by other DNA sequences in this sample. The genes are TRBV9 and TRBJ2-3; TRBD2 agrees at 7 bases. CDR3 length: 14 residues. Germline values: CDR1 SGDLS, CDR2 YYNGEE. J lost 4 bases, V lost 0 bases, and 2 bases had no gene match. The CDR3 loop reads CASSVGGRADTQYF. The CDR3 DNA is TGTGCCAGCAGCGTAGGGGGGAGGGCAGATACGCAGTATTTT.

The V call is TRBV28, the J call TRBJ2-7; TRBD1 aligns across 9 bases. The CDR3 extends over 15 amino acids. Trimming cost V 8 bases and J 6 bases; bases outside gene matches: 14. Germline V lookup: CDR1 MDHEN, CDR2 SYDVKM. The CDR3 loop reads CASGSPQGAGVEQYF. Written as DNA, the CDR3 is TGTGCCAGCGGCTCTCCACAGGGGGCGGGGGTCGAGCAGTACTTC.

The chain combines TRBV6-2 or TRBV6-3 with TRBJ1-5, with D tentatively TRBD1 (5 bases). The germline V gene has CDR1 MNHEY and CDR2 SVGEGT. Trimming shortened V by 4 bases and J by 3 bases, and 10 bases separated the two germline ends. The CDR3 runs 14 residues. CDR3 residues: CASSSRGINQPQHF. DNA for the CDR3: TGTGCCAGCAGTTCTCGGGGGATCAATCAGCCCCAGCATTTT.

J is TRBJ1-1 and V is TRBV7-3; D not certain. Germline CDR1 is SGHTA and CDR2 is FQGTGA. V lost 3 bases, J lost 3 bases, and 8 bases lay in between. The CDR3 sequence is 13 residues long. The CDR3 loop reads CASSFAQDTEAFF. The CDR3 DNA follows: TGTGCCAGCAGCTTTGCCCAGGACACTGAAGCTTTCTTT.

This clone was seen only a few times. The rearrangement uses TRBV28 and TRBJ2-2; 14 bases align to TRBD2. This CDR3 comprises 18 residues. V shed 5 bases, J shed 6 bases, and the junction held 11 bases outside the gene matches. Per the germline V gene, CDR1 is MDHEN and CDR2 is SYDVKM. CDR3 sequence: CASSQGLAGGLRSGELFF. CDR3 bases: TGTGCCAGCAGTCAAGGACTAGCGGGAGGTCTACGTTCCGGGGAGCTGTTTTTT.

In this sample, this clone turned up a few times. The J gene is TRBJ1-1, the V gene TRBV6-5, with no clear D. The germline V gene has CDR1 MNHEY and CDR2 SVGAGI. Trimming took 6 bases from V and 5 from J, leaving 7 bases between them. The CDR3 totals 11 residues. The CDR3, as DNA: TGTGCCAGCAGCCGGTGGACTGAAGCTTTCTTT. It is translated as CASSRWTEAFF.

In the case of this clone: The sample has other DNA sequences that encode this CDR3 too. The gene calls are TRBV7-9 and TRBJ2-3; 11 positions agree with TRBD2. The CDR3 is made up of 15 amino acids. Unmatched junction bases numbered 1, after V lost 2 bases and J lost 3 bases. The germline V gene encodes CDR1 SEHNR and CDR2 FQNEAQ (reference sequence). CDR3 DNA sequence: TGTGCCAGCAGCTTAACTAGCGGGAGTACAGATACGCAGTATTTT. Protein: CASSLTSGSTDTQYF.

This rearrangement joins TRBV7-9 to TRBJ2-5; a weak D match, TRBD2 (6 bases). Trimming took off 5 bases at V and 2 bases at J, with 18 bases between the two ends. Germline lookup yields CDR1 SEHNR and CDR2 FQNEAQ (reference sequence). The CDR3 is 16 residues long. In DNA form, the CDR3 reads TGTGCCAGCAGCACCTCCTCCGCGGGAATACAAGAGACCCAGTACTTC. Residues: CASSTSSAGIQETQYF.

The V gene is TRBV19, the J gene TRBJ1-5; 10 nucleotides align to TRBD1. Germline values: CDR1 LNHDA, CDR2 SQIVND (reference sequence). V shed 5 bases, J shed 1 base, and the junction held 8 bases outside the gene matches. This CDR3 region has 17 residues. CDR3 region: CASSLKGTGASNQPQHF. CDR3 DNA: TGTGCCAGTAGTCTCAAGGGGACAGGGGCCAGCAATCAGCCCCAGCATTTT.

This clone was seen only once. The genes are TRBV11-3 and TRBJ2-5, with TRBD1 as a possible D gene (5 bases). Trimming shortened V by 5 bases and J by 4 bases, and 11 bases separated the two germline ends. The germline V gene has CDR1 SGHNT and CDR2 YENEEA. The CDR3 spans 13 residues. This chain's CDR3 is CASSPTVRETQYF. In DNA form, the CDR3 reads TGTGCCAGCAGCCCGACAGTCCGAGAGACCCAGTACTTC.